This entry features one T cell receptor (beta chain) sequence. Its antigen is as yet unknown. The CDR3 contains 18 residues. Method: immunoSEQ multiplex PCR; TCRdb's copy keeps in-frame clones and lacks some. The repertoire holds 15,000 to 20,000 clones, with about 84% as singletons. This sample stems from a study of CD4 T cells in relation to SARS-CoV-2 and coronaviruses. Study details: The negative reference was HIV-1 Nef peptide pool or peptide-free culture.

CD4+ T cells from unexposed donors were obtained before the COVID-19 pandemic (2011-2018). Isolation of CD4+ T cells took place after approximately 10 days in culture. Cells permitting, SARS-CoV-2 S/N and four cold-coronavirus spikes were tested on unexposed-donor CD4+ T cells. Material: CD4+ T cells from PBMCs, cultured in vitro. This receptor was taken from a human donor in good health. The V call is TRBV21-1, the J call TRBJ2-3. TRBV21-1 counts as a pseudogene. The DNA of the CDR3 is TGTGCCAGCAGCAAATTATTGGGGGATCGTACTAGCACAGATACGCAGTATTTT. This translates into CASSKLLGDRTSTDTQYF.